The 18 T cell receptor beta chains below all came from one sample that was sequenced in a study of regulatory and conventional T cells in RAG deficiency (dated by TCRdb to the late 2010s). Before genomic DNA extraction, conventional CD4+ T cells were isolated from blood as CD25-low CD127-high cells. Libraries were built with the immunoSEQ multiplex PCR assay. The immuneACCESS repertoire file appears here via TCRdb, limited to in-frame rearrangements. These files lack a portion of the clones; in checked studies, under half of the deficit traces to unresolved V genes, and the cause of the others is not known. In all, the sample holds around 12,000 clones, and 85% to 95% of those were seen once. The top ten constitute 1.1% of the sample. The data also belong to a second study, concerning regulatory T cells. The second study's authors report: For the multiplex PCR, 52 forward TRBV primers and 13 reverse TRBJ primers were used, and amplification bias was corrected with both assay-based and computational methods.

Sequenced sample: CD4+ effector T cells sorted from blood. Receptors were obtained from a human donor in good health.

This clone was detected once. This chain uses TRBV5-6 with TRBJ1-6; D uncertain. The CDR3 has 15 amino acids. Germline loops: CDR1 SGHDT, CDR2 YYEEEE. V lost 4 bases to trimming and J lost 1 base, with 9 bases between them. As DNA, the CDR3 is TGTGCCAGCAGCCCGACAAAATCCTATAATTCACCCCTCCACTTT. It is translated as CASSPTKSYNSPLHF.

To note about this clone: The sample holds other DNA sequences that translate to the same CDR3. The chain carries TRBV7-3 and TRBJ2-2, with a tentative D call TRBD2 (6 bases). The CDR3 extends over 14 amino acids. V lost 3 bases to trimming and J lost 6 bases, with 11 bases between them. From germline, CDR1 is SGHTA and CDR2 FQGTGA. CDR3 coding DNA: TGTGCCAGCAGCTTGTCCAGGGAGGCCGGGGAGCTGTTTTTT. Protein product: CASSLSREAGELFF.

V and J are TRBV6-5 and TRBJ2-5, with TRBD2 matching over 11 bases. The V gene end was trimmed by 0 bases and the J gene end by 5 bases; junction bases not matched to a gene: 5. CDR1 MNHEY and CDR2 SVGAGI come from the germline V gene. CDR3 size: 16 residues. Here the CDR3 DNA reads TGTGCCAGCAGTTACTCTAGCGGGGGGGCCCGGGAGACCCAGTACTTC. Protein sequence: CASSYSSGGARETQYF.

The chain links TRBV27 to TRBJ1-1; tentatively, D is TRBD1 (6 bases). Looked up from germline, CDR1 is MNHEY and CDR2 is SMNVEV (reference sequence). Trimming shortened V by 7 bases and J by 2 bases, and 14 bases separated the two germline ends. The CDR3 extends over 14 amino acids. In DNA, the CDR3 is TGTGCCAGCACCCCGAGGGGGTCAAACACTGAAGCTTTCTTT. Translating gives CASTPRGSNTEAFF.

The J gene is TRBJ1-3, the V gene TRBV14; tentative D call: TRBD1 (6 bases). CDR3 length: 15 amino acids. With 3 bases removed from V and 4 bases from J, the gap between germline ends came to 13 bases. CDR1 is SGHDN and CDR2 is FVKESK in the germline V gene. CDR3 sequence: CASSHKGVVGNTIYF. Here the CDR3 DNA reads TGTGCCAGCAGCCACAAGGGGGTTGTCGGAAACACCATATATTTT.

The J gene is TRBJ2-5, the V gene TRBV5-1; 10 nucleotides align to TRBD1. In germline, CDR1 is SGHRS, CDR2 YFSETQ. The CDR3 loop spans 16 amino acids. J gave up 5 bases and V 0 bases, and 7 bases lay outside the gene matches. The CDR3 nucleotides are TGCGCCAGCAGCTTGGGACAGGGGGCCGGAGGGGAGACCCAGTACTTC. Protein: CASSLGQGAGGETQYF. Drawing the rest from reference TRBV5-1 and TRBJ2-5, the complete variable domain is KAGVTQTPRYLIKTRGQQVTLSCSPISGHRSVSWYQQTPGQGLQFLFEYFSETQRNKGNFPGRFSGRQFSNSRSEMNVSTLELGDSALYLCASSLGQGAGGETQYFGPGTRLLVL.

The chain uses TRBV4-1 and TRBJ2-1, with 12 bases matching TRBD2. The CDR3 consists of 19 residues. The V segment lost 1 base and the J segment 4 bases; nucleotides outside the gene matches: 11. In germline, CDR1 is MGHRA, CDR2 YSYEKL. The CDR3: CASSQGRASGRAAYNEQFF. The CDR3 DNA reads TGCGCCAGCAGCCAAGGACGGGCTAGCGGGAGGGCCGCGTACAATGAGCAGTTCTTC.

The chain carries TRBV28 and TRBJ1-4; D gene ambiguous. The germline V gene has CDR1 MDHEN and CDR2 SYDVKM. The CDR3 runs 19 residues. V was shortened by 8 bases and J by 0 bases, with 25 bases between the two germline ends. Here the CDR3 reads CASSTYFDPRSSTNEKLFF. The CDR3 DNA is TGTGCCAGCTCCACGTACTTCGATCCCAGATCTTCAACTAATGAAAAACTGTTTTTT. The variable domain in full, with the rest retrieved from reference TRBV28 and TRBJ1-4, is DVKVTQSSRYLVKRTGEKVFLECVQDMDHENMFWYRQDPGLGLRLIYFSYDVKMKEKGDIPEGYSVSREKKERFSLILESASTNQTSMYLCASSTYFDPRSSTNEKLFFGSGTQLSVL.

The V gene is TRBV10-1, the J gene TRBJ2-1; D is possibly TRBD1 (6 bases). Germline V gene data show CDR1 as WNHNN and CDR2 as SYGVQD (reference sequence). V gave up 0 bases and J gave up 9 bases, with 15 bases separating them. The CDR3 runs 15 residues. The CDR3 loop is CASSESSRGVREQFF. CDR3 nucleotide sequence: TGCGCCAGCAGTGAGTCGAGCAGGGGAGTCCGTGAGCAGTTCTTC.

The rearrangement uses TRBV7-8 and TRBJ2-1; TRBD2 aligns across 11 bases. V lost 5 bases to trimming and J lost 8 bases; unmatched junction nucleotides: 5. The germline V gene encodes CDR1 SGHVS and CDR2 FQNEAQ. This CDR3 spans 14 amino acids. CDR3 in DNA: TGTGCCAGCAGCGTGACTAGCGGGATCGATGAGCAGTTCTTC. Encoded protein: CASSVTSGIDEQFF.

J is TRBJ2-1 and V is TRBV6-5, with 10 bases matching TRBD1. V lost 5 bases and J lost 3; bases outside the gene matches: 1. The CDR3 contains 14 residues. The germline CDR1 and CDR2 sequences are MNHEY and SVGAGI. The CDR3 spells CASSRDRGYNEQFF. The CDR3 nucleotides read TGTGCCAGCAGTCGGGACAGGGGCTACAATGAGCAGTTCTTC.

The rearrangement links TRBV7-9 to TRBJ2-1, with D perhaps given as TRBD1 or TRBD2 (5 bases each). The germline CDR1 and CDR2 sequences are SEHNR and FQNEAQ (reference sequence). CDR3 size: 13 residues. Deletions cut 4 bases from V and 10 bases from J, with 14 bases between. CDR3 sequence reads: CASSSGTSMEQFF. As DNA, the CDR3 is TGTGCCAGCAGCTCCGGGACCTCGATGGAGCAGTTCTTC.

Worth noting for this clone: The junction does not match germline at one end; this may be a read error. V and J are TRBV7-7 and TRBJ1-2; no clear D gene. The germline CDR1 and CDR2 sequences are SSHAT and FNYEAQ (reference sequence). This CDR3 is 12 amino acids long. In DNA, the CDR3 is TGTGCTAGCAACTTAGCTTGGGATGGCTACACCTTC. This encodes CASNLAWDGYTF.

The V call is TRBV21-1, the J call TRBJ1-2; the table's D gene call, TRBD1, was not cross checked with the DNA. TRBV21-1 is deemed a pseudogene. The CDR3 extends over 14 amino acids. The CDR3: CASKIKGQARGYTF. The CDR3 DNA follows: TGTGCCAGTAAAATTAAGGGACAGGCACGAGGCTACACCTTC.

Remarks on this clone: At one boundary the junction diverges from the germline segment, which might be a read error. Other DNA sequences in this sample translate to the same CDR3. CDR3 region: CASSLTGRNYDYTF. The CDR3 bases are TGTGCCAGCAGCCTAACTGGGAGAAACTATGACTACACCTTC. The rearrangement uses TRBV5-4 and TRBJ1-2; D not resolved. The CDR3 length is 14 residues. Germline-derived CDR1 and CDR2 are SGHNT and YYREEE (reference sequence).

The chain combines TRBV27 with TRBJ1-4; TRBD1 matches 8 bases. The V gene's germline CDR1 is MNHEY and CDR2 SMNVEV (reference sequence). The V and J ends lost 5 bases and 4 bases, in that order; junction bases with no gene match: 9. The CDR3 loop spans 16 amino acids. The CDR3 bases are TGTGCCAGCAGTCCCGGGACAGGCCGATTTAATGAAAAACTGTTTTTT. It is translated as CASSPGTGRFNEKLFF.

This clone was found a few times. V usage is TRBV19 and J usage is TRBJ1-2; unclear D gene. Trimming stripped 5 bases from V and 6 bases from J, with 16 bases between. This CDR3 region has 14 residues. CDR1 is LNHDA and CDR2 is SQIVND in the germline V gene (reference sequence). CDR3 sequence reads: CASSAPMTVDGYTF. CDR3 nucleotides: TGTGCCAGTAGTGCCCCGATGACTGTAGATGGCTACACCTTC.

This chain links TRBV5-1 with TRBJ2-6, with 7 bases that match TRBD2. The junction had 5 bases not matched to a gene; V was cut back by 8 bases and J by 6 bases. The CDR3 contains 13 residues. Germline CDR1 is SGHRS and CDR2 is YFSETQ. CDR3: CASTRGEANVLTF. CDR3 in DNA: TGCGCCAGTACACGGGGGGAGGCCAACGTCCTGACTTTC.